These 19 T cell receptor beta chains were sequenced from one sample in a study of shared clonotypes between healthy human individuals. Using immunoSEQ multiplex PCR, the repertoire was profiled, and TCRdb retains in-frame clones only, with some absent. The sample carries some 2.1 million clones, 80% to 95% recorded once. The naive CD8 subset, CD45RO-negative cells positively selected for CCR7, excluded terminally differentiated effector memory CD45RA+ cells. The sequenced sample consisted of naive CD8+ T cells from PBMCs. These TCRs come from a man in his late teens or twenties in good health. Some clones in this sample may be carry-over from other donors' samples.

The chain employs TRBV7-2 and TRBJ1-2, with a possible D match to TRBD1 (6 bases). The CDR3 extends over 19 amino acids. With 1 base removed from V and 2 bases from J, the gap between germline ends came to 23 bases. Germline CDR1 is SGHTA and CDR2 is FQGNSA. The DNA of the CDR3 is TGTGCCAGCAGCTTAGATAGATCAGGGGTAACCCCACTGAACTATGGCTACACCTTC. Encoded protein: CASSLDRSGVTPLNYGYTF.

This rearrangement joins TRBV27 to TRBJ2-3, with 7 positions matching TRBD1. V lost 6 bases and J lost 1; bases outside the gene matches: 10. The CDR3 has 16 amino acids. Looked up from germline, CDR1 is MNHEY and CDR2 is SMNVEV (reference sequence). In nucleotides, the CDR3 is TGTGCCAGCAGCCAGGTCACAGGGGTGGGCACAGATACGCAGTATTTT. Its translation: CASSQVTGVGTDTQYF.

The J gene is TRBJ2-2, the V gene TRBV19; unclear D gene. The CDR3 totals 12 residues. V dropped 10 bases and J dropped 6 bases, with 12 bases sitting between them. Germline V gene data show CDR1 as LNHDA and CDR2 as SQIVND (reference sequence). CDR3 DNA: TGTGCCACCCCTGGGTACGCCGGGGAGCTGTTTTTT. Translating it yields CATPGYAGELFF.

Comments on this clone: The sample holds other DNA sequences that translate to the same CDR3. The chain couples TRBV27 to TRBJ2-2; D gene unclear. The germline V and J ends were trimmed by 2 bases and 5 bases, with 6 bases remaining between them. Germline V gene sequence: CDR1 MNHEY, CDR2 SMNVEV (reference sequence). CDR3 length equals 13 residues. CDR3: CASSLGVTGELFF. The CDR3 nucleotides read TGTGCCAGCAGTTTAGGAGTTACCGGGGAGCTGTTTTTT.

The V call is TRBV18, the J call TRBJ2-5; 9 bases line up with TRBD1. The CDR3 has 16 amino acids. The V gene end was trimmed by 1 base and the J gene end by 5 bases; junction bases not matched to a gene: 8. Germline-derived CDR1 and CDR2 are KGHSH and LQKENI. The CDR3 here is CASSPRPGQGQETQYF. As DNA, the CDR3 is TGTGCCAGCTCACCACGTCCAGGACAGGGGCAGGAGACCCAGTACTTC.

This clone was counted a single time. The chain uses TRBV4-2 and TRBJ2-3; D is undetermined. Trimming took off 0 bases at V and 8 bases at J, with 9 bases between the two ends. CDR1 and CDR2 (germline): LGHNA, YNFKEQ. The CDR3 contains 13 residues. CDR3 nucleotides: TGTGCCAGCAGCCAAGATCTGTCGCCTACGCAGTATTTT. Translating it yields CASSQDLSPTQYF.

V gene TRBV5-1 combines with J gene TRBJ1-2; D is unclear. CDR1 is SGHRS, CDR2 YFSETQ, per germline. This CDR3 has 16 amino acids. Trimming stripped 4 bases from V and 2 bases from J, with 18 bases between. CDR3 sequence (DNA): TGCGCCAGCAGCATTCCCGCCGCGGGGTTGAACTATGGCTACACCTTC. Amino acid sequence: CASSIPAAGLNYGYTF.

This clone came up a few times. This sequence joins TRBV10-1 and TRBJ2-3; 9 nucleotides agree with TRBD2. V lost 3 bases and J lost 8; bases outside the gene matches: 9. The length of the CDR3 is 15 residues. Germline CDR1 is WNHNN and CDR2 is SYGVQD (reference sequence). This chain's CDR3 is CASSDPSGAASTQYF. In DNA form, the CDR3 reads TGCGCCAGCAGTGACCCTAGCGGGGCAGCGAGTACGCAGTATTTT.

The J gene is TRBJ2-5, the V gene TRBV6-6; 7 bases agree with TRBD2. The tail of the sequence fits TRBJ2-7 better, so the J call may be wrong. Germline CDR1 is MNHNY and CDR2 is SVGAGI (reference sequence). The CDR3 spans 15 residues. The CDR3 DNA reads TGTGCCAGCAGTTACCTGGGCGGGAGTTTCCACGAGCAGTACTTC. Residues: CASSYLGGSFHEQYF.

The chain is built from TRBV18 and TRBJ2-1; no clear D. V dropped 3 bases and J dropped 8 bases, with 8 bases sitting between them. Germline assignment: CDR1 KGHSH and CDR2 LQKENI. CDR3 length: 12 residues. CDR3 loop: CASSPRSHEQFF. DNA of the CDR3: TGTGCCAGCTCACCCAGGTCTCATGAGCAGTTCTTC.

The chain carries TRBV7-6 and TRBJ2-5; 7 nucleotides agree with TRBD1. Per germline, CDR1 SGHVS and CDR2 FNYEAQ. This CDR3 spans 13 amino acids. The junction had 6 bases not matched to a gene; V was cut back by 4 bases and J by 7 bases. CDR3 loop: CASSSRTGPTQYF. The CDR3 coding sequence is TGTGCCAGCAGCTCGAGGACAGGCCCGACCCAGTACTTC.

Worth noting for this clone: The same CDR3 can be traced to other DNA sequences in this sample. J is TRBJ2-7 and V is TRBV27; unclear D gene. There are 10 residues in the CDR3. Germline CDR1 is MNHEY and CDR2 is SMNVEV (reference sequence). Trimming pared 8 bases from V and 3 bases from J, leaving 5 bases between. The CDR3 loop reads CASGYYEQYF. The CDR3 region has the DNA TGTGCCAGCGGCTACTACGAGCAGTACTTC.

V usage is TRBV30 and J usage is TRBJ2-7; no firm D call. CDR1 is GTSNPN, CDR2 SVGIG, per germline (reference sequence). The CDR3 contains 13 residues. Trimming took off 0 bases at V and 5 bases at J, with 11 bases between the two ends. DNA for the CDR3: TGTGCCTGGAGTGTCGTGTTAGTGCACGAGCAGTACTTC. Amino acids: CAWSVVLVHEQYF. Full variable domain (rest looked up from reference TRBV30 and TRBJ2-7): SQTIHQWPATLVQPVGSPLSLECTVEGTSNPNLYWYRQAAGRGLQLLFYSVGIGQISSEVPQNLSASRPQDRQFILSSKKLLLSDSGFYLCAWSVVLVHEQYFGPGTRLTVT.

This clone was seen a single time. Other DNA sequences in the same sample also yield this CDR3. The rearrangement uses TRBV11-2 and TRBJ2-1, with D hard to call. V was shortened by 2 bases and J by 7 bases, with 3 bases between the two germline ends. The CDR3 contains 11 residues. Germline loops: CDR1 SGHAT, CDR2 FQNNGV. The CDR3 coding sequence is TGTGCCAGCAGCTTATTGAATGAGCAGTTCTTC. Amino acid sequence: CASSLLNEQFF.

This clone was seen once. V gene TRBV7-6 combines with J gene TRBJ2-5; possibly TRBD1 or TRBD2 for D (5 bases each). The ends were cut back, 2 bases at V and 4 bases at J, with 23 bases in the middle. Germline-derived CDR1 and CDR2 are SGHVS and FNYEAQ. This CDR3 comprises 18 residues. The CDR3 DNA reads TGTGCCAGCAGCTTAAGCCCACATCGAGGATCCGGGGCAGAGACCCAGTACTTC. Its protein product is CASSLSPHRGSGAETQYF. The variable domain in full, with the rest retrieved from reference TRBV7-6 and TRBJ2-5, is GAGVSQSPRYKVTKRGQDVALRCDPISGHVSLYWYRQALGQGPEFLTYFNYEAQQDKSGLPNDRFSAERPEGSISTLTIQRTEQRDSAMYRCASSLSPHRGSGAETQYFGPGTRLLVL.

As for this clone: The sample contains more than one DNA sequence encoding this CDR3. The CDR3 bases are TGTGCCAGCTCACCCCCACGGGCGGGGAACACCGGGGAGCTGTTTTTT. Residues: CASSPPRAGNTGELFF. The chain employs TRBV18 and TRBJ2-2, with D maybe TRBD2 (5 bases). The CDR3 consists of 16 residues. V was clipped by 3 bases and J by 1 base, with 12 bases between them. Germline CDR1 is KGHSH and CDR2 is LQKENI.

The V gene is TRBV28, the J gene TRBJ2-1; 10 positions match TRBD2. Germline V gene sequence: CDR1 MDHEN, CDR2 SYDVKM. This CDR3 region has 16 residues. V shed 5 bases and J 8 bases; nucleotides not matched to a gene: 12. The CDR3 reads CASSPLGLAASHEQFF. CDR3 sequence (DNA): TGTGCCAGCAGTCCCTTAGGACTAGCGGCGTCGCATGAGCAGTTCTTC.

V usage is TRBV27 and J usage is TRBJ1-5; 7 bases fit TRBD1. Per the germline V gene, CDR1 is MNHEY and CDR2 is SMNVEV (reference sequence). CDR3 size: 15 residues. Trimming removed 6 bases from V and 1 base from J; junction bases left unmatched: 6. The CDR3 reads CASRSGGLSNQPQHF. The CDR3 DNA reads TGTGCCAGCAGATCAGGGGGGTTGAGCAATCAGCCCCAGCATTTT.

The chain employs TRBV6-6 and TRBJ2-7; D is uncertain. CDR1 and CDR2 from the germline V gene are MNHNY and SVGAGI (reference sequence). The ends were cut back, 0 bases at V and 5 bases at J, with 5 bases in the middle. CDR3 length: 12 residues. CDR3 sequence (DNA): TGTGCCAGCAGTTACTCACAGAACGAGCAGTACTTC. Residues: CASSYSQNEQYF.